Each of the 14 T cell receptor beta chains below was sequenced from the same sample in a study of blood T cell repertoires in COVID-19. Sequencing used immunoSEQ multiplex PCR; TCRdb keeps in-frame clones, though not all of them. In the table there are 150,000 to 200,000 clones, around 82% of which are singletons. Sequences were obtained from peripheral blood. The receptor source for this set is a woman in her thirties or forties with COVID-19, enrolled during active disease.

V gene TRBV28 combines with J gene TRBJ1-2; possible D gene TRBD1, 6 bases. The CDR3 runs 16 residues. CDR1 and CDR2 (germline): MDHEN, SYDVKM. Trimming left V 1 base short and J 4 bases short, with 16 bases between. Here the CDR3 DNA reads TGTGCCAGCAGTTTATTAGGGGGAAGGGGGATCTATGGCTACACCTTC. Its protein is CASSLLGGRGIYGYTF.

Comment on this clone: This specimen includes other DNA sequences encoding the same CDR3. The chain couples TRBV4-1 to TRBJ2-3; 7 nucleotides align to TRBD2. The CDR3 covers 17 residues. The J segment lost 3 bases and the V segment lost 0 bases, leaving 9 bases of the junction unmatched. Germline assignment: CDR1 MGHRA and CDR2 YSYEKL. This chain's CDR3 is CASSQEIGREVTDTQYF. DNA for the CDR3: TGCGCCAGCAGCCAAGAAATAGGACGGGAGGTAACAGATACGCAGTATTTT.

The genes are TRBV7-9 and TRBJ1-3; D might be TRBD1 (5 bases). The CDR3 runs to 13 residues. CDR1 is SEHNR and CDR2 is FQNEAQ in the germline V gene (reference sequence). V gave up 5 bases and J gave up 2 bases, with 7 bases separating them. The chain's CDR3 is CASSPGPGNTIYF. Here the CDR3 DNA reads TGTGCCAGCAGCCCAGGGCCTGGAAACACCATATATTTT. Full variable domain (missing parts from reference TRBV7-9 and TRBJ1-3): DTGVSQNPRHKITKRGQNVTFRCDPISEHNRLYWYRQTLGQGPEFLTYFQNEAQLEKSRLLSDRFSAERPKGSFSTLEIQRTEQGDSAMYLCASSPGPGNTIYFGEGSWLTVV.

The chain uses TRBV10-1 and TRBJ2-1, with D possibly TRBD1 on 5 matching bases. CDR1 is WNHNN and CDR2 is SYGVQD in the germline V gene (reference sequence). The CDR3 length is 13 residues. V was pared by 8 bases and J by 8 bases, with 16 bases between. CDR3 coding DNA: TGCGCCAGCCGAGCAGGGTACTTGGATGAGCAGTTCTTC. Residues: CASRAGYLDEQFF.

The chain couples TRBV28 to TRBJ2-5, with a possible D match to TRBD1 (5 bases). Trimming cost V 7 bases and J 2 bases, with 14 bases left between them. CDR3 length: 14 amino acids. The germline gives CDR1 MDHEN, CDR2 SYDVKM. CDR3 bases: TGTGCCAGCAAAAGGGGTCATATGCAAGAGACCCAGTACTTC. This codes for CASKRGHMQETQYF.

J is TRBJ2-1 and V is TRBV2, with 12 nucleotides matching TRBD1. The CDR3 runs to 15 residues. Looked up from germline, CDR1 is SNHLY and CDR2 is FYNNEI. With V trimmed by 4 bases and J by 8 bases, 6 bases remained unmatched. Here the CDR3 reads CASSAGTGGMDEQFF. For the CDR3, the DNA is TGTGCCAGCAGTGCCGGGACAGGGGGCATGGATGAGCAGTTCTTC. Full variable domain (rest looked up from reference TRBV2 and TRBJ2-1): EPEVTQTPSHQVTQMGQEVILRCVPISNHLYFYWYRQILGQKVEFLVSFYNNEISEKSEIFDDQFSVERPDGSNFTLKIRSTKLEDSAMYFCASSAGTGGMDEQFFGPGTRLTVL.

This clone was observed once. The chain employs TRBV15 and TRBJ2-1; a possible D gene is TRBD1 (5 bases). The CDR3 is 15 residues long. Trimming took 0 bases from V and 5 from J, leaving 11 bases between them. CDR1 LNHNV and CDR2 YYDKDF come from the germline V gene (reference sequence). As DNA, the CDR3 is TGTGCCACCAGCAGAGACCCAGGGCATGACAATGAGCAGTTCTTC. Amino acids: CATSRDPGHDNEQFF.

The chain links TRBV7-2 to TRBJ2-3; D perhaps matches TRBD2 (6 bases). Trimming pared 2 bases from V and 9 bases from J, leaving 6 bases between. Germline values: CDR1 SGHTA, CDR2 FQGNSA. The length of the CDR3 is 11 residues. CDR3: CASSLLATQYF. The CDR3 DNA reads TGTGCCAGCAGCTTACTAGCGACGCAGTATTTT.

The J gene is TRBJ2-2, the V gene TRBV7-3; maybe TRBD2 (6 bases). The V gene lost 6 bases and the J gene lost 3 bases, with 17 bases spanning the gap. Per the germline V gene, CDR1 is SGHTA and CDR2 is FQGTGA. The CDR3 has 16 residues. The CDR3 protein is CASSPQAAGYTGELFF. CDR3 bases: TGTGCCAGCAGTCCCCAGGCAGCGGGTTACACCGGGGAGCTGTTTTTT.

The chain recombines TRBV3-1 (or the pseudogene TRBV3-2) with TRBJ1-1, with 8 bases fitting TRBD1. The CDR3 contains 14 residues. J was trimmed by 6 bases and V by 1 base; bases with no gene match: 4. Germline V CDR1 and CDR2: LGHDT, YNNKEL (reference sequence). Here the CDR3 DNA reads TGTGCCAGCAGCCAAGCAGGGGGCAGCCCTGAAGCTTTCTTT. Protein sequence: CASSQAGGSPEAFF.

The rearrangement uses TRBV2 and TRBJ2-2, with TRBD2 matching 10 bases. The germline gives CDR1 SNHLY, CDR2 FYNNEI. The CDR3 is 16 residues long. J was trimmed by 1 base and V by 5 bases; bases with no gene match: 4. CDR3 amino acids: CASSRIAGGNTGELFF. CDR3 sequence (DNA): TGTGCCAGCAGTAGGATAGCGGGGGGGAACACCGGGGAGCTGTTTTTT. Looking up the rest from reference TRBV2 and TRBJ2-2 gives the full variable domain: EPEVTQTPSHQVTQMGQEVILRCVPISNHLYFYWYRQILGQKVEFLVSFYNNEISEKSEIFDDQFSVERPDGSNFTLKIRSTKLEDSAMYFCASSRIAGGNTGELFFGEGSRLTVL.

The chain couples TRBV5-1 to TRBJ2-3; D perhaps matches TRBD2 (7 bases). The germline V gene encodes CDR1 SGHRS and CDR2 YFSETQ. The CDR3 covers 18 residues. V lost 4 bases and J lost 4, with 25 bases in between. For the CDR3, the DNA is TGCGCCAGCAGCCCGAACCTCAGGGGTAGCGGGTCCCCAGATACGCAGTATTTT. Translating gives CASSPNLRGSGSPDTQYF.

The genes are TRBV2 and TRBJ1-1, with D possibly being TRBD1 (6 bases). Germline values: CDR1 SNHLY, CDR2 FYNNEI. The CDR3 runs 13 residues. V lost 10 bases and J 4 bases, leaving 16 bases between the germline ends. CDR3 sequence (DNA): TGTGCCATCCACAGGGATCTGAGCACTGAAGCTTTCTTT. It yields the protein CAIHRDLSTEAFF.

This clone was recorded a few times. The chain links TRBV12-2 to TRBJ2-7; TRBD1, the table's D call, lacks a check against the DNA. TRBV12-2 constitutes a pseudogene. There are 14 residues in the CDR3. DNA for the CDR3: TGTGCAAGTCGCTTATACAGGGGGAAGGACGAGCAGTACGTC. Its translation: CASRLYRGKDEQYV.